These 12 T cell receptor beta chains share one sample of origin, sequenced in a study of cytomegalovirus exposure and HLA in healthy donors. PCR involved 60 Vbeta and 13 Jbeta primers. TCRdb's table, derived via immunoSEQ multiplex PCR, lists solely in-frame clones and lacks some. This table holds 150,000 to 200,000 clones, around 78% found once. Material for sequencing was PBMCs. These TCRs come from a woman aged 40 to 55 in good health and CMV-seronegative.

This chain links TRBV28 with TRBJ2-7; D gene uncertain. The CDR3 has 13 amino acids. The V and J ends lost 6 bases and 5 bases respectively, with 14 bases between them. Germline V gene data show CDR1 as MDHEN and CDR2 as SYDVKM. CDR3 loop: CASSGGSSDEQYF. CDR3 nucleotides: TGTGCCAGCAGCGGCGGTTCGTCAGACGAGCAGTACTTC.

The V and J genes are TRBV5-6 and TRBJ2-1; tentative D call: TRBD1 (5 bases). Germline CDR1 and CDR2: SGHDT and YYEEEE. There are 16 residues in the CDR3. V was pared by 3 bases and J by 0 bases, with 13 bases between. The CDR3 loop is CASSSNVDSSYNEQFF. The CDR3 nucleotides are TGTGCCAGCAGCTCCAATGTAGACAGCTCCTACAATGAGCAGTTCTTC. The full variable domain, completed using reference TRBV5-6 and TRBJ2-1, is DAGVTQSPTHLIKTRGQQVTLRCSPKSGHDTVSWYQQALGQGPQFIFQYYEEEERQRGNFPDRFSGHQFPNYSSELNVNALLLGDSALYLCASSSNVDSSYNEQFFGPGTRLTVL.

The chain combines TRBV19 with TRBJ2-7; 9 bases are shared with TRBD1. V was clipped by 4 bases and J by 6 bases; unmatched bases: 10. The CDR3 totals 15 residues. The germline CDR1 and CDR2 sequences are LNHDA and SQIVND (reference sequence). DNA for the CDR3: TGTGCCAGTAGTAATGGCGGTACAGGGGGCGGCGAGCAGTACTTC. Protein product: CASSNGGTGGGEQYF. Supplemented by reference TRBV19 and TRBJ2-7, the full variable domain reads DGGITQSPKYLFRKEGQNVTLSCEQNLNHDAMYWYRQDPGQGLRLIYYSQIVNDFQKGDIAEGYSVSREKKESFPLTVTSAQKNPTAFYLCASSNGGTGGGEQYFGPGTRLTVT.

This chain uses TRBV11-3 with TRBJ2-2; 9 bases agree with TRBD2. The V segment lost 6 bases and the J segment 7 bases; nucleotides outside the gene matches: 12. The CDR3 spans 16 residues. Germline V gene sequence: CDR1 SGHNT, CDR2 YENEEA. The CDR3 DNA reads as TGTGCCAGCAGTCCCGGGACTAGCAGTGGTGGCGGGGAGCTGTTTTTT. Residues: CASSPGTSSGGGELFF. The variable domain in full, completed from reference TRBV11-3 and TRBJ2-2, reads EAGVVQSPRYKIIEKKQPVAFWCNPISGHNTLYWYLQNLGQGPELLIRYENEEAVDDSQLPKDRFSAERLKGVDSTLKIQPAELGDSAVYLCASSPGTSSGGGELFFGEGSRLTVL.

The chain uses TRBV5-1 and TRBJ1-1, with 8 bases lining up with TRBD1. With 4 bases clipped from V and 2 bases from J, the junction kept 4 bases outside the gene matches. CDR3 size: 14 residues. Germline values: CDR1 SGHRS, CDR2 YFSETQ. The CDR3 here is CASSVDRGNTEAFF. As DNA, the CDR3 is TGCGCCAGCAGCGTCGACAGGGGCAACACTGAAGCTTTCTTT.

V usage is TRBV2 and J usage is TRBJ1-3, with 10 nucleotides matching TRBD1. From germline, CDR1 is SNHLY and CDR2 FYNNEI. Unmatched junction bases numbered 8, after V lost 6 bases and J lost 0 bases. This CDR3 region has 17 residues. The CDR3 sequence: CASSHRTGGFSGNTIYF. CDR3 coding DNA: TGTGCCAGCAGCCACCGGACAGGGGGGTTCTCTGGAAACACCATATATTTT.

The chain has TRBV6-5 and TRBJ2-3; 7 bases line up with TRBD2. This CDR3 has 16 amino acids. Germline CDR1 is MNHEY and CDR2 is SVGAGI. V lost 3 bases to trimming and J lost 0 bases; unmatched junction nucleotides: 6. The CDR3 reads CASSYRGRASTDTQYF. DNA for the CDR3: TGTGCCAGCAGTTATCGGGGGAGGGCCAGCACAGATACGCAGTATTTT.

V usage is TRBV28 and J usage is TRBJ1-1; no clear D. The CDR3 covers 11 residues. The V end was cut by 6 bases, the J end by 2 bases, with 4 bases between. Germline-derived CDR1 and CDR2 are MDHEN and SYDVKM. CDR3 loop: CASSPNTEAFF. In nucleotides, the CDR3 is TGTGCCAGCAGCCCTAACACTGAAGCTTTCTTT.

The CDR3 DNA is TGTGCCAGCTCACCGCAGACAGAGAACTATGGCTACACCTTC. It translates to CASSPQTENYGYTF. The chain employs TRBV18 and TRBJ1-2, with D perhaps matching TRBD1 (5 bases). Germline CDR1 KGHSH, CDR2 LQKENI. This CDR3 spans 14 amino acids. The V and J ends lost 3 bases and 2 bases respectively, with 10 bases between them.

V usage is TRBV25-1 and J usage is TRBJ2-2; 7 bases agree with TRBD1. CDR3 size: 16 residues. Unmatched junction bases numbered 6, after V lost 1 base and J lost 4 bases. Germline V CDR1 and CDR2: MGHDK, SYGVNS. DNA of the CDR3: TGTGCCAGCAGTGAATGGACAGGTGGAGGCACCGGGGAGCTGTTTTTT. Its translation: CASSEWTGGGTGELFF.

The CDR3 nucleotides are TGTGCCAGAAGCTTCTCCTGGGCCAGTCTTCTTTCTAATTCACCCCTCCACTTT. Translating it yields CARSFSWASLLSNSPLHF. The chain combines TRBV5-3 with TRBJ1-6; D unclear. TRBV5-3 carries the ORF label, with uncertain function. CDR3 size: 18 residues. Trimming shortened V by 2 bases and J by 6 bases, and 21 bases separated the two germline ends.

CDR3: CAGVGGDEQYF. Here the CDR3 DNA reads TGTGCCGGAGTAGGGGGAGACGAGCAGTACTTC. This sequence joins TRBV7-9 and TRBJ2-7; maybe TRBD1 (6 bases). The germline V gene encodes CDR1 SEHNR and CDR2 FQNEAQ (reference sequence). V lost 11 bases and J lost 5, with 13 bases in between. The CDR3 consists of 11 residues. The entire variable domain, with the rest obtained from reference TRBV7-9 and TRBJ2-7, is as follows: DTGVSQNPRHKITKRGQNVTFRCDPISEHNRLYWYRQTLGQGPEFLTYFQNEAQLEKSRLLSDRFSAERPKGSFSTLEIQRTEQGDSAMYLCAGVGGDEQYFGPGTRLTVT.